Listed below are T cell receptor beta chains from one sample, sequenced in a study of OX40 agonist ivuxolimab in advanced cancers. Libraries were prepared by immunoSEQ multiplex PCR; TCRdb keeps only in-frame clonotypes and omits some of them. The data contain approximately 70,000 clones, 75% to 95% of them singletons. Sequencing used CD4+ or CD8+ T cells sorted from blood, obtained in a trial of the OX40 agonist ivuxolimab. Receptors originate from an adult with an advanced solid tumor such as melanoma, head and neck, liver or kidney cancer. CDR3s include the opening cysteine and the closing phenylalanine or tryptophan. The D gene is left open where the match is weak. Expanded clones get a size class; other rows say once, few or many, or leave the size out.

CDR3 protein: CASLVDSNQPQHF
CDR3 DNA: TGTGCCAGCTTAGTAGATAGCAATCAGCCCCAGCATTTT
J gene: TRBJ1-5
clone size: NA
V gene: TRBV6-4
D gene: NA

CDR3 protein: CASSQDLWDGLYTF
CDR3 DNA: TGCGCCAGCAGCCAAGATTTGTGGGACGGTCTTTACACCTTC
J gene: TRBJ1-2
clone size: NA
V gene: TRBV4-1
D gene: NA

CDR3 protein: CASSLAGLAGPLYEQYF
CDR3 DNA: TGCGCCAGCAGCTTGGCTGGACTAGCGGGACCTCTCTACGAGCAGTACTTC
J gene: TRBJ2-7
clone size: NA
V gene: TRBV5-1
D gene: TRBD2

CDR3 protein: CASTYFYGGPVSNQPQHF
CDR3 DNA: TGTGCCAGTACATATTTTTATGGGGGGCCCGTGAGCAATCAGCCCCAGCATTTT
J gene: TRBJ1-5
clone size: NA
V gene: TRBV19
D gene: NA

CDR3 protein: CASSNRVRKQYF
CDR3 DNA: TGTGCCAGCAGCAACAGGGTTCGGAAGCAGTACTTC
J gene: TRBJ2-7
clone size: once
V gene: TRBV28
D gene: NA

CDR3 protein: CASSYGQKTYQETQYF
CDR3 DNA: TGTGCCAGCAGCTACGGACAGAAAACGTACCAAGAGACCCAGTACTTC
J gene: TRBJ2-5
clone size: NA
V gene: TRBV6-6
D gene: NA

CDR3 protein: CASSPGQGTTNEKLFF
CDR3 DNA: TGTGCCAGCAGCCCCGGACAGGGGACAACTAATGAAAAACTGTTTTTT
J gene: TRBJ1-4
clone size: NA
V gene: TRBV5-8
D gene: TRBD1

CDR3 protein: CASSLGPEWPEAFF
CDR3 DNA: TGCGCCAGCAGCTTGGGACCCGAATGGCCTGAAGCTTTCTTT
J gene: TRBJ1-1
clone size: NA
V gene: TRBV5-1
D gene: NA

CDR3 protein: CASSPHGGTDTQYF
CDR3 DNA: TGTGCCAGCAGCCCCCATGGGGGCACAGATACGCAGTATTTT
J gene: TRBJ2-3
clone size: NA
V gene: TRBV7-3
D gene: NA

CDR3 protein: CSVPGQGMLTFF
CDR3 DNA: TGCAGCGTCCCGGGACAGGGGATGCTGACTTTCTTT
J gene: TRBJ1-1
clone size: NA
V gene: TRBV29-1
D gene: TRBD1

CDR3 protein: CASLSNTEAFF
CDR3 DNA: TGTGCCAGCCTTAGTAACACTGAAGCTTTCTTT
J gene: TRBJ1-1
clone size: few
V gene: TRBV7-9
D gene: NA

CDR3 protein: CASSWTTGPSDTEAFF
CDR3 DNA: TGTGCCAGCAGTTGGACGACAGGGCCCTCAGACACTGAAGCTTTCTTT
J gene: TRBJ1-1
clone size: NA
V gene: TRBV6-5
D gene: TRBD1

CDR3 protein: CASSYSTGVNTEAFF
CDR3 DNA: TGTGCCAGCAGTTATTCGACAGGGGTGAACACTGAAGCTTTCTTT
J gene: TRBJ1-1
clone size: NA
V gene: TRBV27
D gene: TRBD1

CDR3 protein: CASSQDRWGTYNEQFF
CDR3 DNA: TGCGCCAGCAGCCAAGATCGCTGGGGTACCTACAATGAGCAGTTCTTC
J gene: TRBJ2-1
clone size: few
V gene: TRBV4-3
D gene: NA

CDR3 protein: CASSLGRGLAGELFF
CDR3 DNA: TGTGCCAGCAGCTTAGGCAGGGGGCTGGCCGGGGAGCTGTTTTTT
J gene: TRBJ2-2
clone size: NA
V gene: TRBV7-9
D gene: TRBD1

CDR3 protein: CASSLSGVNQPQHF
CDR3 DNA: TGTGCCAGCAGCCTAAGTGGGGTAAATCAGCCCCAGCATTTT
J gene: TRBJ1-5
clone size: NA
V gene: TRBV27
D gene: NA

CDR3 protein: CASSLWASGDSNYNNEQFF
CDR3 DNA: TGTGCCAGCAGCTTATGGGCTAGCGGAGACTCAAATTACAACAATGAGCAGTTCTTC
J gene: TRBJ2-1
clone size: NA
V gene: TRBV7-6
D gene: TRBD2

CDR3 protein: CASSPHREMVANEQFF
CDR3 DNA: TGTGCCAGCAGCCCTCACAGGGAGATGGTGGCAAATGAGCAGTTCTTC
J gene: TRBJ2-1
clone size: once
V gene: TRBV7-9
D gene: NA

CDR3 protein: CASSLTSGGYNEQFF
CDR3 DNA: TGTGCCAGCAGTCTCACTAGCGGGGGATACAATGAGCAGTTCTTC
J gene: TRBJ2-1
clone size: NA
V gene: TRBV2
D gene: TRBD2

CDR3 protein: CASRPPDEGGDGYTF
CDR3 DNA: TGTGCCAGCAGGCCCCCTGACGAGGGAGGAGATGGCTACACCTTC
J gene: TRBJ1-2
clone size: NA
V gene: TRBV28
D gene: NA

CDR3 protein: CASSLGTGTGEQYF
CDR3 DNA: TGTGCCAGCAGCTTAGGGACAGGGACGGGCGAGCAGTACTTC
J gene: TRBJ2-7
clone size: NA
V gene: TRBV7-2
D gene: TRBD1

CDR3 protein: CASSLGTGLLVSYNEQFF
CDR3 DNA: TGTGCCAGCAGTCTCGGGACAGGGTTGCTCGTCTCCTACAATGAGCAGTTCTTC
J gene: TRBJ2-1
clone size: NA
V gene: TRBV25-1
D gene: TRBD1

CDR3 protein: CASSAMGGAGELFF
CDR3 DNA: TGTGCCAGCAGTGCAATGGGCGGCGCCGGGGAGCTGTTTTTT
J gene: TRBJ2-2
clone size: NA
V gene: TRBV6-4
D gene: NA

CDR3 protein: CASSWGTYSGANVLTF
CDR3 DNA: TGTGCCAGCAGTTGGGGAACATACTCTGGGGCCAACGTCCTGACTTTC
J gene: TRBJ2-6
clone size: NA
V gene: TRBV27
D gene: NA

CDR3 protein: CASSQQGVVYGYTF
CDR3 DNA: TGTGCCAGCAGTCAACAGGGGGTAGTTTATGGCTACACCTTC
J gene: TRBJ1-2
clone size: NA
V gene: TRBV6-6
D gene: TRBD1

CDR3 protein: CASSQDTDTQYF
CDR3 DNA: TGTGCCAGCAGTCAGGACACAGATACGCAGTATTTT
J gene: TRBJ2-3
clone size: NA
V gene: TRBV27
D gene: NA

CDR3 protein: CASSDDRAQGNTIYF
CDR3 DNA: TGTGCCAGCAGCGATGACAGGGCGCAGGGAAACACCATATATTTT
J gene: TRBJ1-3
clone size: NA
V gene: TRBV7-6
D gene: TRBD1

CDR3 protein: CSAGGMDEQYF
CDR3 DNA: TGCAGCGCCGGGGGGATGGACGAGCAGTACTTC
J gene: TRBJ2-7
clone size: NA
V gene: TRBV29-1
D gene: TRBD2

CDR3 protein: CASSLVNTEAFF
CDR3 DNA: TGTGCCAGCAGCTTAGTGAACACTGAAGCTTTCTTT
J gene: TRBJ1-1
clone size: NA
V gene: TRBV7-9
D gene: NA

CDR3 protein: CASRETYEQYF
CDR3 DNA: TGTGCCAGCAGGGAAACCTACGAGCAGTACTTC
J gene: TRBJ2-7
clone size: NA
V gene: TRBV6-1
D gene: NA

CDR3 protein: CASSHRTYEQYF
CDR3 DNA: TGTGCCAGCAGCCATCGGACGTACGAGCAGTACTTC
J gene: TRBJ2-7
clone size: NA
V gene: TRBV5-8
D gene: NA

CDR3 protein: CATSWGWGTGSYEQYF
CDR3 DNA: TGTGCCACCAGCTGGGGTTGGGGGACAGGCTCCTACGAGCAGTACTTC
J gene: TRBJ2-7
clone size: once
V gene: TRBV15
D gene: TRBD1

CDR3 protein: CASSQDSRTNTGELFF
CDR3 DNA: TGCGCCAGCAGCCAAGATAGCAGGACGAACACCGGGGAGCTGTTTTTT
J gene: TRBJ2-2
clone size: NA
V gene: TRBV4-3
D gene: NA

CDR3 protein: CASSAPASGLTGELFF
CDR3 DNA: TGTGCCAGCAGCGCCCCGGCGAGCGGCCTCACCGGGGAGCTGTTTTTT
J gene: TRBJ2-2
clone size: NA
V gene: TRBV9
D gene: NA

CDR3 protein: CASSYSDYEQYF
CDR3 DNA: TGTGCCAGCAGTTACTCGGACTACGAGCAGTACTTC
J gene: TRBJ2-7
clone size: NA
V gene: TRBV6-6
D gene: NA

CDR3 protein: CASGDKPQHF
CDR3 DNA: TGTGCCAGCGGGGATAAGCCCCAGCATTTT
J gene: TRBJ1-5
clone size: NA
V gene: TRBV2
D gene: NA

CDR3 protein: CASSGTGTGAQIYGYTF
CDR3 DNA: TGTGCCAGCAGTGGGACCGGGACAGGGGCCCAAATCTATGGCTACACCTTC
J gene: TRBJ1-2
clone size: NA
V gene: TRBV6-1
D gene: TRBD1

CDR3 protein: CASSLSSGRRREQYF
CDR3 DNA: TGTGCCAGCAGCTTATCTAGCGGGAGACGGCGCGAGCAGTACTTC
J gene: TRBJ2-7
clone size: NA
V gene: TRBV11-2
D gene: TRBD2

CDR3 protein: CASSEWGLDPEQFF
CDR3 DNA: TGCGCCAGCAGTGAGTGGGGACTGGACCCTGAGCAGTTCTTC
J gene: TRBJ2-1
clone size: NA
V gene: TRBV10-2
D gene: NA

CDR3 protein: CASSVDPGSYEQYF
CDR3 DNA: TGTGCCAGCAGTGTGGACCCCGGCTCCTACGAGCAGTACTTC
J gene: TRBJ2-7
clone size: NA
V gene: TRBV6-1
D gene: NA

CDR3 protein: CASSQISGRNEQFF
CDR3 DNA: TGTGCCAGCAGCCAAATTAGCGGGAGAAATGAGCAGTTCTTC
J gene: TRBJ2-1
clone size: NA
V gene: TRBV14
D gene: TRBD2

CDR3 protein: CASSRFNQPQHF
CDR3 DNA: TGTGCCAGTAGTAGGTTTAATCAGCCCCAGCATTTT
J gene: TRBJ1-5
clone size: NA
V gene: TRBV19
D gene: NA

CDR3 protein: CSGAKNPYNEQFF
CDR3 DNA: TGCAGCGGGGCCAAAAACCCCTACAATGAGCAGTTCTTC
J gene: TRBJ2-1
clone size: NA
V gene: TRBV29-1
D gene: NA

CDR3 protein: CASSSNLAGGIDTQYF
CDR3 DNA: TGTGCCAGCAGCTCCAACCTAGCGGGAGGTATAGATACGCAGTATTTT
J gene: TRBJ2-3
clone size: NA
V gene: TRBV7-3
D gene: TRBD2

CDR3 protein: CASSQMEGGYEQYF
CDR3 DNA: TGCGCCAGCAGCCAAATGGAGGGGGGGTACGAGCAGTACTTC
J gene: TRBJ2-7
clone size: NA
V gene: TRBV4-3
D gene: NA

CDR3 protein: CASSDHRGGNGYTF
CDR3 DNA: TGTGCCAGCAGTGATCACAGGGGGGGAAATGGCTACACCTTC
J gene: TRBJ1-2
clone size: NA
V gene: TRBV2
D gene: TRBD1

CDR3 protein: CASNSRTSGTGETQYF
CDR3 DNA: TGTGCCAGCAATTCTCGGACTAGCGGGACAGGAGAGACCCAGTACTTC
J gene: TRBJ2-5
clone size: NA
V gene: TRBV28
D gene: TRBD2

CDR3 protein: CASSQGQGRYEQFF
CDR3 DNA: TGCGCCAGCAGCCAAGGACAGGGGAGGTATGAGCAGTTCTTC
J gene: TRBJ2-1
clone size: NA
V gene: TRBV4-1
D gene: TRBD1

CDR3 protein: CASSSGGNTIYF
CDR3 DNA: TGTGCCAGCAGCTCTGGGGGGAACACCATATATTTT
J gene: TRBJ1-3
clone size: once
V gene: TRBV13
D gene: NA

CDR3 protein: CASSLYAGLAGERFEFF
CDR3 DNA: TGTGCCAGCAGTTTATATGCGGGACTAGCGGGGGAACGTTTCGAGTTCTTC
J gene: TRBJ2-1
clone size: NA
V gene: TRBV27
D gene: TRBD2

CDR3 protein: CASSSTGQGPLPRDGYTF
CDR3 DNA: TGTGCCAGCAGCTCCACCGGACAGGGGCCTCTGCCTAGAGATGGCTACACCTTC
J gene: TRBJ1-2
clone size: NA
V gene: TRBV5-6
D gene: TRBD1

CDR3 protein: CASSIAMNTEAFF
CDR3 DNA: TGTGCCAGTAGTATAGCCATGAACACTGAAGCTTTCTTT
J gene: TRBJ1-1
clone size: NA
V gene: TRBV19
D gene: NA

CDR3 protein: CASSLVEASASYNEQFF
CDR3 DNA: TGTGCCAGCAGCTTAGTTGAGGCTAGCGCCTCCTACAATGAGCAGTTCTTC
J gene: TRBJ2-1
clone size: once
V gene: TRBV7-8
D gene: NA

CDR3 protein: CSVEPVTGRGEQYF
CDR3 DNA: TGCAGCGTTGAACCTGTGACAGGCCGTGGCGAGCAGTACTTC
J gene: TRBJ2-7
clone size: NA
V gene: TRBV29-1
D gene: NA